These T cell receptor beta chains were read from a single sample in a study of response to subunit inactivated influenza vaccine. TCRdb recomputed calls from the RT-PCR reads with MiXCR, one row per CDR3 protein. The table includes roughly 650,000 distinct CDR3 sequences, 12% to 15% detected once. The specimen was PBMCs from blood, collected roughly 2 weeks before vaccination. The receptor source for this set is a man aged 45-65 years who received an inactivated influenza vaccine. CDR3s include the opening cysteine and the closing phenylalanine or tryptophan. Each record gives: V gene, clone size, CDR3 protein. The size of a clone is reported for some rows only, either as once, few or many, or as a class for expanded clones.

v_call: TRBV2; clone_size: .; cdr3_aa: CTICRGARGMLQGNEQFF
v_call: TRBV20-1; clone_size: .; cdr3_aa: CSAQITGNTEAFF
v_call: TRBV4-3; clone_size: many; cdr3_aa: CASSPRLAGDPYNEQFF
v_call: TRBV4-1; clone_size: few; cdr3_aa: CASSEVKTASYEQYF
v_call: TRBV6-2/TRBV6-3; clone_size: once; cdr3_aa: CASTSQPRDQETQYF
v_call: TRBV19; clone_size: .; cdr3_aa: CASSFLLTGYRYSNQPQHF
v_call: TRBV2; clone_size: few; cdr3_aa: CASSVVIRDRRTPYNEQFF
v_call: TRBV4-3; clone_size: few; cdr3_aa: CASSQDVRGRGDTQYF
v_call: TRBV29-1; clone_size: many; cdr3_aa: CSGILAGEYNEQFF
v_call: TRBV7-8; clone_size: .; cdr3_aa: CASSPSTGALGEKLFF
v_call: TRBV6-2/TRBV6-3; clone_size: few; cdr3_aa: CASSYSMIRGEDEQYF
v_call: TRBV7-3; clone_size: many; cdr3_aa: CASSLAGGSNTGELFF
v_call: TRBV7-2; clone_size: .; cdr3_aa: CASSPRQTVNTEAFF
v_call: TRBV6-2/TRBV6-3; clone_size: .; cdr3_aa: CASSSPWGRNQPQHF
v_call: TRBV5-1; clone_size: few; cdr3_aa: CASSSDSGGGGTEAFF
v_call: TRBV28; clone_size: .; cdr3_aa: CASSHSSGQSLYEQYF
v_call: TRBV3-1; clone_size: few; cdr3_aa: CASSPRPSAEQYF
v_call: TRBV14; clone_size: many; cdr3_aa: CASSQLGSDIQYF
v_call: TRBV5-1; clone_size: many; cdr3_aa: CASRPGTANTEAFF
v_call: TRBV7-7; clone_size: few; cdr3_aa: CASSLGQGHEQYF
v_call: TRBV14; clone_size: few; cdr3_aa: CASSQGAGTTDTQYF
v_call: TRBV9; clone_size: .; cdr3_aa: CASSVATGQSTNEKLFF
v_call: TRBV5-1; clone_size: many; cdr3_aa: CASSVETSGPGDTQYF
v_call: TRBV24-1; clone_size: .; cdr3_aa: CATSVDEGGANVLTF
v_call: TRBV20-1; clone_size: .; cdr3_aa: CSATNPLAELAKNIQYF
v_call: TRBV12-3/TRBV12-4; clone_size: .; cdr3_aa: CASRKTPGLAYEQYF
v_call: TRBV10-3; clone_size: once; cdr3_aa: CAIRASGSLGNYEQYF
v_call: TRBV5-5; clone_size: .; cdr3_aa: CASSSVSGGPYEQYF
v_call: TRBV20-1; clone_size: .; cdr3_aa: CSASVAVNSPLHF
v_call: TRBV28; clone_size: few; cdr3_aa: CASSPGAPATEAFF
v_call: TRBV20-1; clone_size: .; cdr3_aa: CSAIGRGLIDTQYF
v_call: TRBV28; clone_size: .; cdr3_aa: CASTIATNEKLFF
v_call: TRBV20-1; clone_size: .; cdr3_aa: CSARDLIERGDYGYTF
v_call: TRBV4-3; clone_size: once; cdr3_aa: CASSRGRQPNTGELFF
v_call: TRBV7-9; clone_size: .; cdr3_aa: CASTKSSGLAGGDEQFF
v_call: TRBV18; clone_size: few; cdr3_aa: CASSSTSGSSGELFF
v_call: TRBV2; clone_size: few; cdr3_aa: CASSYRGGEKLFF
v_call: TRBV7-6; clone_size: few; cdr3_aa: CASSLDSGTGGKEQFF
v_call: TRBV6-2/TRBV6-3; clone_size: many; cdr3_aa: CASSLAGGPTDTQYF
v_call: TRBV12-3/TRBV12-4; clone_size: many; cdr3_aa: CASSRTGASGYGYTF
v_call: TRBV27; clone_size: few; cdr3_aa: CASSALPIAKNIQYF
v_call: TRBV7-6; clone_size: many; cdr3_aa: CASSLRTSGSYNEQFF
v_call: TRBV7-9; clone_size: many; cdr3_aa: CASSLATFPNEQYF
v_call: TRBV20-1; clone_size: .; cdr3_aa: CSARDFRKYGYTF
v_call: TRBV7-2; clone_size: .; cdr3_aa: CASSLAASTASYEQYF
v_call: TRBV28; clone_size: few; cdr3_aa: CASSLMVAGTSYEQYF
v_call: TRBV9; clone_size: .; cdr3_aa: CASSVGGRSTDTQYF
v_call: TRBV28; clone_size: .; cdr3_aa: CASSFPRSSYEQYF
v_call: TRBV7-2; clone_size: .; cdr3_aa: CASSTGQATKLFF
v_call: TRBV28; clone_size: few; cdr3_aa: CASSFWTGLETQYF
v_call: TRBV27; clone_size: .; cdr3_aa: CASSSNLNSYEQYF
v_call: TRBV18; clone_size: few; cdr3_aa: CASSPPGQPLGETQYF
v_call: TRBV2; clone_size: few; cdr3_aa: CASSGATNEKLFF
v_call: TRBV4-3; clone_size: .; cdr3_aa: CASSPGGFPQETQYF
v_call: TRBV12-3/TRBV12-4; clone_size: .; cdr3_aa: CASSRELRQANTEAFF